The clone carrying this T cell receptor (beta chain) was observed a few times. Its matching antigen is unknown. Donors counted as nominally healthy when sampled, yet unrecorded immune exposures were likely. This sample was included in a study of cytomegalovirus exposure and HLA in healthy donors. Study-wide points: Several of the most significant clusters appeared, in a later analysis, to be linked to common viral pathogens. Rarity marked most TCR sequences, yet some public TCRs occurred in many donors.

PCR used 60 Vbeta primers and 13 Jbeta primers. Original handling: Later, tens of millions of unique TCR beta chains were counted in an analysis, and approximately 10 million of them were shared. Data came from immunoSEQ multiplex PCR; TCRdb stores just in-frame clones and leaves some out. Clone size and the V and J calls come from that table; the DNA yielded D and trimming. The sample holds 64,000 or so clones, 70% seen once. The CDR3 totals 14 residues. In germline, CDR1 is MNHNY, CDR2 SVGAGI (reference sequence). Trimming removed 3 bases at V and 2 bases at J, with 9 bases between. J is TRBJ2-3 and V is TRBV6-6, with a weak D call TRBD2 (5 bases). The sequenced material came from PBMCs. The TCR comes from a woman aged 45-65 years in good health and CMV-seropositive. CDR3 in amino acids: CASSYSGITDTQYF. The CDR3 bases are TGTGCCAGCAGTTATTCCGGGATCACAGATACGCAGTATTTT.